The rows below give T cell receptor beta chains drawn from one sample of a study of cytomegalovirus exposure and HLA in healthy donors. This table comes from immunoSEQ multiplex PCR, and its TCRdb copy is limited to in-frame clones, with some not included. The table shows around 300,000 clones, with about 90% occurring only once. Specimen: PBMCs. The receptor source for this set is a woman between 18 and 29 years old in good health and CMV-seronegative. The CDR3 runs from the conserved cysteine through the conserved F or W. Fields, in order: clone size, D gene, V gene, J gene, CDR3 DNA, CDR3 protein. D genes are given only for firm matches. Where a row states a size, it is once, few, many or the class of an expanded clone; other rows omit it.

>-|-|TRBV30|TRBJ1-5
TGTGCCTGGAGTGTGCAGAATCAGCCCCAGCATTTT
CAWSVQNQPQHF
>-|TRBD1|TRBV11-2|TRBJ1-1
TGTGCCAGCAGCTGGTACAGGGGTATGAACACTGAAGCTTTCTTT
CASSWYRGMNTEAFF
>-|TRBD2|TRBV5-4|TRBJ2-7
TGTGCCAGCAGCTTCGGGGCTCCTCGGGAGGGCTACGAGCAGTACTTC
CASSFGAPREGYEQYF
>-|-|TRBV7-2|TRBJ1-5
TGTGCCAGCAGCTTATTTCAAGGGGTAGGTCAGCCCCAGCATTTT
CASSLFQGVGQPQHF
>-|TRBD2|TRBV5-6|TRBJ2-7
TGTGCCAGCAGCTTAGCGGGGGGCGACGAGCAGTACTTC
CASSLAGGDEQYF
>-|TRBD2|TRBV7-9|TRBJ2-1
TGTGCCAGCAGCCGGACTAGCGGGGTTAGGAATGAGCAGTTCTTC
CASSRTSGVRNEQFF
>-|-|TRBV15|TRBJ2-1
TGTGCCACCAGCCGGACAGAACGGTTCTTC
CATSRTERFF
>-|TRBD2|TRBV12-5|TRBJ2-1
TGTGCTAGTGACGCGGGGGGGTCTAGCTCCTACAATGAGCAGTTCTTC
CASDAGGSSSYNEQFF
>-|-|TRBV18|TRBJ2-5
TGTGCCAGCTCACCACTCCCGGGTGGGACCCAGTACTTC
CASSPLPGGTQYF
>-|TRBD1|TRBV5-6|TRBJ1-1
TGTGCCAGCAGCACCGGGACAGGGGGCAAAGCTTTCTTT
CASSTGTGGKAFF
>-|TRBD1|TRBV19|TRBJ2-7
TGTGCCAGTAGTATCGGGACAGGGGGCGAGCAGTACTTC
CASSIGTGGEQYF
>-|TRBD1|TRBV13|TRBJ2-2
TGTGCCAGCAGCCCCCGGGACAGGGTATCGGGCGGGGAGCTGTTTTTT
CASSPRDRVSGGELFF
>-|-|TRBV6-8|TRBJ1-2
TGTGCCAGCAATCGGGAAATGAACACCTTC
CASNREMNTF
>-|-|TRBV5-1|TRBJ2-2
TGCGCCAGCAGCTTGGCCGGGCAGGGATTCCCCGGGGAGCTGTTTTTT
CASSLAGQGFPGELFF
>-|TRBD2|TRBV4-2|TRBJ2-5
TGTGCCAGCAGCCAAGCCGAGGGGACTAGCGGCCAAGAGACCCAGTACTTC
CASSQAEGTSGQETQYF
>-|-|TRBV5-4|TRBJ1-1
TGTGCCAGCAGCTTGCCTTCAACCGGAGGGCGTGAAGCTTTCTTT
CASSLPSTGGREAFF
>-|-|TRBV7-2|TRBJ2-5
TGTGCCAGCAGCACACTTAGCGAGGAGACCCAGTACTTC
CASSTLSEETQYF
>-|-|TRBV6-5|TRBJ2-5
TGTGCCAGCAGTTATTCAGGAGGAAGGTTCGAAGAGACCCAGTACTTC
CASSYSGGRFEETQYF
>-|TRBD2|TRBV7-2|TRBJ2-7
TGTGCCAGCAGCTTAGTCGTAGCGGGGGGGGTTTACGAGCAGTACTTC
CASSLVVAGGVYEQYF
>few|TRBD1|TRBV19|TRBJ2-2
TGTGCCAGTAGCCCCGGGACAGGGGACACCGGGGAGCTGTTTTTT
CASSPGTGDTGELFF
>-|-|TRBV2|TRBJ2-1
TGTGCCAGCAGTCCGAGTAAGTTGCAGTTCTTC
CASSPSKLQFF
>-|TRBD1|TRBV29-1|TRBJ2-3
TGCAGCGTTGAAGCCGCCAGGGGGAAAAACACAGATACGCAGTATTTT
CSVEAARGKNTDTQYF
>-|TRBD2|TRBV19|TRBJ2-7
TGTGCCAGTAGTATGATAGCGGGGAGCTCCTACGAGCAGTACTTC
CASSMIAGSSYEQYF
>-|-|TRBV19|TRBJ2-7
TGTGCCAGTAGGTGGGGACACCTATTCTCCTACGAGCAGTACTTC
CASRWGHLFSYEQYF
>-|TRBD1|TRBV25-1|TRBJ2-7
TGTGCCAGCAGTGAGAGACAGGGGCGCGAGCAGTACTTC
CASSERQGREQYF
>-|TRBD1|TRBV18|TRBJ2-1
TGTGCCAGCTCCCTCACCGGGACAGGGGTAATAGATAGGTCCAATGAGCAGTTCTTC
CASSLTGTGVIDRSNEQFF
>few|TRBD1|TRBV6-6|TRBJ2-1
TGTGCCAGCTTCCGGGACAGCAAGAATGAGCAGTTCTTC
CASFRDSKNEQFF
>-|-|TRBV5-1|TRBJ2-5
TGCGCCAGCAGCTTCGGGGTCCTGGAGGAGACCCAGTACTTC
CASSFGVLEETQYF
>-|-|TRBV7-2|TRBJ1-4
TGTGCCAGCAGTTCTACAGGGATAGCGCGTGAAAAACTGTTTTTT
CASSSTGIAREKLFF
>-|TRBD1|TRBV5-1|TRBJ2-3
TGCGCCAGCAGCATTTCAGGGGGTGGCACAGATACGCAGTATTTT
CASSISGGGTDTQYF
>-|TRBD2|TRBV5-1|TRBJ2-7
TGCGCCAGCAGCCCGGGGGGATCGGGCGAGCAGTACTTC
CASSPGGSGEQYF
>once|TRBD1|TRBV25-1|TRBJ2-4
TGTGCCAGCAGCGGACAGGGGAGGAGGGACATTCAGTACTTC
CASSGQGRRDIQYF
>once|-|TRBV11-2|TRBJ1-3
TGTGCCAGCAGCTTAGCCCCAGCTGGGACATCCGGAAACACCATATATTTT
CASSLAPAGTSGNTIYF
>-|TRBD1|TRBV6-6|TRBJ1-5
TGTGCCAGCAGTTACGCCGGGACAGGGATGGGTCAGCCCCAGCATTTT
CASSYAGTGMGQPQHF
>-|-|TRBV6-6|TRBJ2-7
TGTGCCAGCAGTTACTACCCAGCGGGCGGGGCCTACGAGCAGTACTTC
CASSYYPAGGAYEQYF
>-|-|TRBV10-3|TRBJ2-7
TGTGCCATCAGTCCAGAATCCTACGAGCAGTACTTC
CAISPESYEQYF
>-|-|TRBV9|TRBJ2-1
TGTGCCAGCAGCGCCCAGTCAAGAGGTCCCAATGAGCAGTTCTTC
CASSAQSRGPNEQFF
>-|TRBD2|TRBV5-1|TRBJ2-1
TGCGCCAGCAGCCGCATTCTAGCGGGGTCCTACAATGAGCAGTTCTTC
CASSRILAGSYNEQFF
>-|-|TRBV19|TRBJ1-1
TGTGCCAGTAGTACCAGACAACTGGCTTTCTTT
CASSTRQLAFF
>-|-|TRBV13|TRBJ2-5
TGTGCCAGCAGCTTACTAGGGGGTGAGACCCAGTACTTC
CASSLLGGETQYF
>-|-|TRBV7-8|TRBJ2-6
TGTGCCAGCAGCTTGGGCGGGACGGTACGCTCTGGGGCCAACGTCCTGACTTTC
CASSLGGTVRSGANVLTF
>once|-|TRBV28|TRBJ1-4
TGTGCCAGCAGCCCCGTCCCCCGCAGTGTCCCAACTAATGAAAAACTGTTTTTT
CASSPVPRSVPTNEKLFF
>-|-|TRBV2|TRBJ2-7
TGTGCCAGCAGTGAAGACCGCCCGAGCTCCTACGAGCAGTACTTC
CASSEDRPSSYEQYF
>-|TRBD1|TRBV27|TRBJ1-5
TGTGCCAGCAGTTTATACAGGGGCCATCAGCCCCAGCATTTT
CASSLYRGHQPQHF
>-|-|TRBV7-9|TRBJ2-1
TGTGCCAGCAGCCTACGGGGGATCCAAGGGAATGAGCAGTTCTTC
CASSLRGIQGNEQFF
>-|-|TRBV30|TRBJ1-2
TGTGCCTGGATCAAACTGGGGGGTGACTACACCTTC
CAWIKLGGDYTF
>-|-|TRBV2|TRBJ1-5
TGTGCCAGCAGTGAACCGGGGCAGCCCCAGCATTTT
CASSEPGQPQHF
>-|-|TRBV2|TRBJ1-6
TGTGCCAGCAGCGACGGTAGGGGGGGTCATAATTCACCCCTCCACTTT
CASSDGRGGHNSPLHF
>-|-|TRBV2|TRBJ2-3
TGTGCCAGCCGCAGTGGGGCGGTTTGGGGGGGGGCGATAGATACGCAGTATTTT
CASRSGAVWGGAIDTQYF
>-|-|TRBV4-1|TRBJ1-6
TGCGCCAGCAGCCAAGCCCAACAGTCGCTGTATAATTCACCCCTCCACTTT
CASSQAQQSLYNSPLHF